Listed below are T cell receptor beta chains from one sample, sequenced in a study of lymphopenia after photon versus proton radiotherapy. Sequenced by immunoSEQ multiplex PCR; TCRdb stores in-frame clones only, minus some. Found here are about 28,000 clones, around 82% of them singletons; the top ten hold approximately 30%. The sample was peripheral blood, taken from a patient treated with photon-based radiotherapy. These receptors were obtained from a middle-aged man with gastric cancer. Each CDR3 is given with its conserved first and last residue. The order of the fields is D gene, V gene, J gene, clone size, CDR3 DNA, CDR3 protein. The D gene is left open where the match is weak. A clone size is listed for some rows: how often the clone was seen (once, few, many), or a class if it is expanded.

D gene: TRBD2; V gene: TRBV11-2; J gene: TRBJ2-5; clone size: NA; CDR3 DNA: TGTGCCAGCAGCTTAGTGGGACTAGCGGGGGGCGGCCAAGAGACCCAGTACTTC; CDR3 protein: CASSLVGLAGGGQETQYF
D gene: NA; V gene: TRBV7-2; J gene: TRBJ2-3; clone size: NA; CDR3 DNA: TGTGCCAGCAGCTTAACCTGGGCAGATACGCAGTATTTT; CDR3 protein: CASSLTWADTQYF
D gene: TRBD1; V gene: TRBV23-1; J gene: TRBJ2-5; clone size: NA; CDR3 DNA: TGCGCCAGGTATGGCCCTCCGGGACAGGGAGGGGAGACCCAGTACTTC; CDR3 protein: CARYGPPGQGGETQYF
D gene: TRBD1; V gene: TRBV30; J gene: TRBJ1-2; clone size: NA; CDR3 DNA: TGTGCCTGGGAGGACAGGGAAAGGGGCTATGGCTACACCTTC; CDR3 protein: CAWEDRERGYGYTF
D gene: TRBD2; V gene: TRBV29-1; J gene: TRBJ2-7; clone size: NA; CDR3 DNA: TGCAGCGTTGTCCGGGGGGGAGCCTACGAGCAGTACTTC; CDR3 protein: CSVVRGGAYEQYF
D gene: NA; V gene: TRBV5-5; J gene: TRBJ2-2; clone size: NA; CDR3 DNA: TGTGCCACCAGTCCCGCAGGACATACGGGTACCGGGGAGCTGTTTTTT; CDR3 protein: CATSPAGHTGTGELFF
D gene: NA; V gene: TRBV11-2; J gene: TRBJ2-7; clone size: NA; CDR3 DNA: TGTGCCAGCAGCTTAATAGACAAGCCCTACGAGCAGTACTTC; CDR3 protein: CASSLIDKPYEQYF
D gene: NA; V gene: TRBV5-8; J gene: TRBJ2-5; clone size: NA; CDR3 DNA: TGTGCCAGCAGCCGCGGGCGGGGGCTGCAAGAGACCCAGTACTTC; CDR3 protein: CASSRGRGLQETQYF
D gene: NA; V gene: TRBV11-2; J gene: TRBJ2-1; clone size: NA; CDR3 DNA: TGTGCCAGCAGCTTAGGTAGCGACTTGGTATACAATGAGCAGTTCTTC; CDR3 protein: CASSLGSDLVYNEQFF
D gene: TRBD2; V gene: TRBV6-1; J gene: TRBJ2-1; clone size: once; CDR3 DNA: TGTGCCAGCACCCCGCGGGGGGGCCCAAAGCAGTTCTTC; CDR3 protein: CASTPRGGPKQFF
D gene: NA; V gene: TRBV19; J gene: TRBJ2-6; clone size: NA; CDR3 DNA: TGTGCCAGTATGTGGGCGTCTGGGGCCAACGTCCTGACTTTC; CDR3 protein: CASMWASGANVLTF
D gene: TRBD1; V gene: TRBV30; J gene: TRBJ1-3; clone size: NA; CDR3 DNA: TGTGCCTGGAGTGTACGGGGGACAGGGGGAAACACCATATATTTT; CDR3 protein: CAWSVRGTGGNTIYF
D gene: NA; V gene: TRBV30; J gene: TRBJ1-1; clone size: NA; CDR3 DNA: TGTGCCTGGAGTACGGGGATGAACACTGAAGCTTTCTTT; CDR3 protein: CAWSTGMNTEAFF
D gene: NA; V gene: TRBV6-5; J gene: TRBJ1-6; clone size: few; CDR3 DNA: TGTGCCAGCAGTTTAAGACAGGAAAATTCACCCCTCCACTTT; CDR3 protein: CASSLRQENSPLHF
D gene: NA; V gene: TRBV19; J gene: TRBJ1-1; clone size: NA; CDR3 DNA: TGTGCCAGTAGTATAGGGGTGGCTGAAGCTTTCTTT; CDR3 protein: CASSIGVAEAFF
D gene: TRBD1; V gene: TRBV15; J gene: TRBJ2-1; clone size: NA; CDR3 DNA: TGTGCCACCAGCGCGCGACAGGGGGCTTTTCTGAATGAGCAGTTCTTC; CDR3 protein: CATSARQGAFLNEQFF
D gene: NA; V gene: TRBV28; J gene: TRBJ1-5; clone size: once; CDR3 DNA: TGTGCCAGCAGTTTGGTGGTTATCAATCAGCCCCAGCATTTT; CDR3 protein: CASSLVVINQPQHF
D gene: NA; V gene: TRBV9; J gene: TRBJ2-1; clone size: NA; CDR3 DNA: TGTGCCAGCAGCGCCGTAAGCTATGAGCAGTTCTTC; CDR3 protein: CASSAVSYEQFF
D gene: NA; V gene: TRBV7-3; J gene: TRBJ2-6; clone size: NA; CDR3 DNA: TGTGCCAGCAGCTTAGAGGTTTCTGGGGCCAACGTCCTGACTTTC; CDR3 protein: CASSLEVSGANVLTF
D gene: NA; V gene: TRBV4-1; J gene: TRBJ1-1; clone size: NA; CDR3 DNA: TGCGCCAGCAGTCGTGTCGTACAGGTAACGAACACTGAAGCTTTCTTT; CDR3 protein: CASSRVVQVTNTEAFF
D gene: TRBD1; V gene: TRBV19; J gene: TRBJ1-5; clone size: NA; CDR3 DNA: TGTGCCAGTGCCGGGACAGGGTTCAATCAGCCCCAGCATTTT; CDR3 protein: CASAGTGFNQPQHF
D gene: NA; V gene: TRBV27; J gene: TRBJ2-2; clone size: NA; CDR3 DNA: TGTGCCAGCAGTTTATTTAGGAACACCGGGGAGCTGTTTTTT; CDR3 protein: CASSLFRNTGELFF
D gene: TRBD1; V gene: TRBV30; J gene: TRBJ1-5; clone size: NA; CDR3 DNA: TGTGCCTGGAGTAGAACCGGGACAGGGGTTCAGCCCCAGCATTTT; CDR3 protein: CAWSRTGTGVQPQHF
D gene: NA; V gene: TRBV13; J gene: TRBJ2-5; clone size: NA; CDR3 DNA: TGTGCCAGCAGCACTTGGGGCGAGCCCCCCCAGTACTTC; CDR3 protein: CASSTWGEPPQYF
D gene: TRBD1; V gene: TRBV6-1; J gene: TRBJ1-3; clone size: NA; CDR3 DNA: TGTGCCAGCAGAGAGACAGGGTCTGGAAACACCATATATTTT; CDR3 protein: CASRETGSGNTIYF
D gene: NA; V gene: TRBV27; J gene: TRBJ1-5; clone size: NA; CDR3 DNA: TGTGCCAGCAGTCCTAATAGCAATCAGCCCCAGCATTTT; CDR3 protein: CASSPNSNQPQHF
D gene: NA; V gene: TRBV6-5; J gene: TRBJ2-5; clone size: NA; CDR3 DNA: TGTGCCAGCAGTTACCTAGCTGAGGAGACCCAGTACTTC; CDR3 protein: CASSYLAEETQYF
D gene: NA; V gene: TRBV6-4; J gene: TRBJ2-3; clone size: NA; CDR3 DNA: TGTGCCAGCAGCGTGGACTATGGGGATACGCAGTATTTT; CDR3 protein: CASSVDYGDTQYF
D gene: NA; V gene: TRBV21-1; J gene: TRBJ2-5; clone size: NA; CDR3 DNA: TGTGCCAGCAGCAAGGGCAGAATCTACCGGGAGACCCAGTACTTC; CDR3 protein: CASSKGRIYRETQYF
D gene: TRBD1; V gene: TRBV28; J gene: TRBJ2-4; clone size: NA; CDR3 DNA: TGTGCCAGCAGGCCGACAGGGTACAAAAACATTCAGTACTTC; CDR3 protein: CASRPTGYKNIQYF
D gene: TRBD1; V gene: TRBV6-1; J gene: TRBJ2-3; clone size: NA; CDR3 DNA: TGTGCCAGCAGTGAAGTCTTAGGACAGGCCACAGATACGCAGTATTTT; CDR3 protein: CASSEVLGQATDTQYF
D gene: NA; V gene: TRBV18; J gene: TRBJ2-3; clone size: NA; CDR3 DNA: TGTGCCAGCTCACCGTTGGCACAGGGCTCTAGCACAGATACGCAGTATTTT; CDR3 protein: CASSPLAQGSSTDTQYF
D gene: NA; V gene: TRBV18; J gene: TRBJ1-1; clone size: NA; CDR3 DNA: TGTGCCAGCTCCCCCGCTGGTCCGGCTGAAGCTTTCTTT; CDR3 protein: CASSPAGPAEAFF
D gene: NA; V gene: TRBV6-5; J gene: TRBJ1-1; clone size: NA; CDR3 DNA: TGTGCCAGCAGCCTAACGAACACTGAAGCTTTCTTT; CDR3 protein: CASSLTNTEAFF
D gene: NA; V gene: TRBV9; J gene: TRBJ2-1; clone size: NA; CDR3 DNA: TGTGCCAGCAGCTCAGAGGAGGGAAATGAGCAGTTCTTC; CDR3 protein: CASSSEEGNEQFF
D gene: NA; V gene: TRBV2; J gene: TRBJ2-5; clone size: NA; CDR3 DNA: TGTGCCAGCAGTGAAGGCAGGGGAGGGGAGACCCAGTACTTC; CDR3 protein: CASSEGRGGETQYF
D gene: NA; V gene: TRBV14; J gene: TRBJ2-6; clone size: NA; CDR3 DNA: TGTGCCAGCAGCCAAATAACAGGGCTTGGGGCCAACGTCCTGACTTTC; CDR3 protein: CASSQITGLGANVLTF
D gene: NA; V gene: TRBV19; J gene: TRBJ1-1; clone size: NA; CDR3 DNA: TGTGCCAGTTTGAACACTGAAGCTTTCTTT; CDR3 protein: CASLNTEAFF
D gene: TRBD1; V gene: TRBV7-3; J gene: TRBJ2-5; clone size: NA; CDR3 DNA: TGTGCCAGCAGCTTATCCCCGGGACAGGGGGAGACCCAGTACTTC; CDR3 protein: CASSLSPGQGETQYF
D gene: NA; V gene: TRBV19; J gene: TRBJ2-2; clone size: once; CDR3 DNA: TGTGCCAGTAGTATAGGGACTGGGGAGCTGTTTTTT; CDR3 protein: CASSIGTGELFF
D gene: NA; V gene: TRBV12-5; J gene: TRBJ2-5; clone size: NA; CDR3 DNA: TGTGCTAGTGGTTTGGTACTAACTGTACTCCAGTACGGCCAAGAGACCCAGTACTTC; CDR3 protein: CASGLVLTVLQYGQETQYF
D gene: NA; V gene: TRBV4-1; J gene: TRBJ1-6; clone size: NA; CDR3 DNA: TGCGCCAGCAGCCAAGATCACGCCAGTCCTTCACCCCTCCACTTT; CDR3 protein: CASSQDHASPSPLHF
D gene: NA; V gene: TRBV5-4; J gene: TRBJ2-5; clone size: NA; CDR3 DNA: TGTGCCAGCAGCTTACACAGGCAAGAGACCCAGTACTTC; CDR3 protein: CASSLHRQETQYF
D gene: NA; V gene: TRBV18; J gene: TRBJ1-5; clone size: NA; CDR3 DNA: TGTGCCAGCTCACCGGGGGGTGAACAGCCCCAGCATTTT; CDR3 protein: CASSPGGEQPQHF
D gene: NA; V gene: TRBV6-5; J gene: TRBJ1-1; clone size: NA; CDR3 DNA: TGTGCCAGCAGTCGACAGGATCTAAACACTGAAGCTTTCTTT; CDR3 protein: CASSRQDLNTEAFF
D gene: NA; V gene: TRBV6-6; J gene: TRBJ2-6; clone size: once; CDR3 DNA: TGTGCCAGCAGTTATGGAACTGGGGCCAACGTCCTGACTTTC; CDR3 protein: CASSYGTGANVLTF
D gene: TRBD1; V gene: TRBV7-3; J gene: TRBJ1-5; clone size: NA; CDR3 DNA: TGTGCCAGCAGCTTAGGGACAGACAAGCCCCAGCATTTT; CDR3 protein: CASSLGTDKPQHF
D gene: TRBD1; V gene: TRBV18; J gene: TRBJ1-1; clone size: NA; CDR3 DNA: TGTGCCAGCTCACCACCGGACAGGGTGAACACTGAAGCTTTCTTT; CDR3 protein: CASSPPDRVNTEAFF
D gene: TRBD2; V gene: TRBV27; J gene: TRBJ2-3; clone size: NA; CDR3 DNA: TGTGCCAGCAGTTTTCTAGCGGGGAACCCGTCGGATACGCAGTATTTT; CDR3 protein: CASSFLAGNPSDTQYF
D gene: TRBD1; V gene: TRBV11-2; J gene: TRBJ2-2; clone size: NA; CDR3 DNA: TGTGCCAGCAAATTTACCCCTACCGGGACAGGGAATACCGGGGAGCTGTTTTTT; CDR3 protein: CASKFTPTGTGNTGELFF
D gene: NA; V gene: TRBV12-5; J gene: TRBJ1-1; clone size: NA; CDR3 DNA: TGTGCTAGTGGTTTGAACAGGCCGAACACTGAAGCTTTCTTT; CDR3 protein: CASGLNRPNTEAFF
D gene: NA; V gene: TRBV5-8; J gene: TRBJ2-3; clone size: NA; CDR3 DNA: TGTGCCAGCAGCTTGGAATACAGGGGCACAGATACGCAGTATTTT; CDR3 protein: CASSLEYRGTDTQYF
D gene: NA; V gene: TRBV5-1; J gene: TRBJ1-2; clone size: NA; CDR3 DNA: TGCGCCAGCAGCTTGGATGGACTCTATGGCTACACCTTC; CDR3 protein: CASSLDGLYGYTF
D gene: NA; V gene: TRBV10-1; J gene: TRBJ1-1; clone size: few; CDR3 DNA: TGCGCCAGCAGTATTACAGGGAACACTGAAGCTTTCTTT; CDR3 protein: CASSITGNTEAFF
D gene: NA; V gene: TRBV30; J gene: TRBJ2-5; clone size: NA; CDR3 DNA: TGTGCCTGGAAAATGAGCACGCGGCAAGAGACCCAGTACTTC; CDR3 protein: CAWKMSTRQETQYF